This T cell receptor beta chain originates from a study of blood T cell repertoires in COVID-19 (dated by TCRdb to the early 2020s). About the study as a whole: Collaborator samples came from the United States, Italy and Spain and covered acute and convalescent phases of COVID-19. The prospective study material was composed of cDNA or gDNA derived from T cells, B-cell-depleted T cells, or PBMCs. The dataset comprised deeply sampled blood TCRbeta repertoires from subjects exposed to, actively infected with, or recovered from COVID-19. The repertoires were released in a freely available public database intended as a resource for research on the immune response to SARS-CoV-2. Samples were obtained from the ongoing ImmuneRACE study (first 160 participants) and from over 1,000 subjects provided by 6 global collaborators. A de-identified subject ID, COVID-19 status, age in years and sex were almost always included in the sample metadata. Where available, HLA class I and class II types were obtained from metadata supplied by the sample provider rather than from assay-based typing. The paper as a whole reports these results and caveats: Clinical and demographic metadata were provided uncurated, with the amount varying by source and participant.

TCRbeta CDR3 regions were amplified from genomic DNA using the immunoSEQ Assay, a bias-controlled multiplex PCR. For the original study's pipeline: Within the assay, amplification of reference gene primers was used to estimate how many nucleated cells each sample contained. To quantify the absolute abundance of each unique TCRbeta CDR3 rearrangement, sequence reads were collapsed and filtered. Productive Simpson clonality was computed per sample as the square root of Simpson's diversity index over productive rearrangements. The immuneACCESS repertoire file appears here via TCRdb, limited to in-frame rearrangements. These files lack a portion of the clones; in checked studies, under half of the deficit traces to unresolved V genes, and the cause of the others is not known. V and J calls and clone size are copied from that table; D and trimming were computed from the DNA. The sample yields about 74,000 clones; roughly 74% were counted once. Roughly 15% of the sample goes to the ten largest clones.

Each collaborating institution followed its own protocols to collect whole blood in K2EDTA tubes. For TCRbeta analysis, collaborators shipped samples in one of three forms: frozen whole blood, isolated PBMCs, or DNA extracted from either of those sample types. A remark on this clone: The antigen this receptor binds is unknown. Base qualities are not provided; no much larger clone lies one nucleotide away.

CDR3 length: 16 amino acids, cysteine to phenylalanine. Only the CDR3 portion is preserved as DNA: 48 bases, with reading frame beginning at the first base. V has 2 bases trimmed and J has 4 bases trimmed; junction bases matching no gene number 6. CDR1 SGHNT and CDR2 YYREEE were looked up in the germline V gene (reference sequence). The sequence came from a human donor in a cohort sampled during active COVID-19. What was sequenced was peripheral blood. The chain employs TRBV5-4 and TRBJ2-3, with 11 bases matching TRBD2. The CDR3 corresponds to CASSLRLAGGPDTQYF. The DNA reads as follows: TGTGCCAGCAGCTTAAGGCTAGCGGGAGGCCCAGATACGCAGTATTTT.